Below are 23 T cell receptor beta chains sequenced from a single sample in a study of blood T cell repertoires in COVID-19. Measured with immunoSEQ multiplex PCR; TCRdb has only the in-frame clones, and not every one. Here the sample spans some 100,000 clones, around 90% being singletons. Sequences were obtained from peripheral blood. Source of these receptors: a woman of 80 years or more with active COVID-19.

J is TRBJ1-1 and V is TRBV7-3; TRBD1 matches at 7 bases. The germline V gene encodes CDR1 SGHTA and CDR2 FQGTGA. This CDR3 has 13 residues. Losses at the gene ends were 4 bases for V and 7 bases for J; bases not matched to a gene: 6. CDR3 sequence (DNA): TGTGCCAGCAGCTCCACTGGGGACAGTGAAGCTTTCTTT. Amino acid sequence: CASSSTGDSEAFF.

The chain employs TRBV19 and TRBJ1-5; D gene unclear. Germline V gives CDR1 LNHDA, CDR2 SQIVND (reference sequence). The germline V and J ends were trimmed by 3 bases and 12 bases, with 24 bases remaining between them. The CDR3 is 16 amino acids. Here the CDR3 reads CASSILRGSLALVQHF. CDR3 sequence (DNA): TGTGCCAGTAGTATCCTTCGTGGCAGTTTGGCCCTTGTCCAGCATTTT.

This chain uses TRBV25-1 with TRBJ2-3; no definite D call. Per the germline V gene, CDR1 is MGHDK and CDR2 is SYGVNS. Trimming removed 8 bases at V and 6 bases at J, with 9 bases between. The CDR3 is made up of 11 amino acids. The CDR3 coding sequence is TGTGCCAGCCAGAAGTGGGATACGCAGTATTTT. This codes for CASQKWDTQYF.

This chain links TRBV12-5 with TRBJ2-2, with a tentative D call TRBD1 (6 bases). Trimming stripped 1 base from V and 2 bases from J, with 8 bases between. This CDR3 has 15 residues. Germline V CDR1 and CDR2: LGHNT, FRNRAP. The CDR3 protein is CASGLGTANTGELFF. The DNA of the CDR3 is TGTGCTAGTGGTTTGGGGACAGCCAACACCGGGGAGCTGTTTTTT.

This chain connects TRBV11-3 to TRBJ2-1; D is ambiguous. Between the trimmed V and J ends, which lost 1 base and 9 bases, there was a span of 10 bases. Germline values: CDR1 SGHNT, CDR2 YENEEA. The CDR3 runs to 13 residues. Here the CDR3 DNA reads TGTGCCAGCAGCTTAGGTCGAGGTCGTGAGCAGTTCTTC. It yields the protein CASSLGRGREQFF. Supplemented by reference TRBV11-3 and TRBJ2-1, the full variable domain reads EAGVVQSPRYKIIEKKQPVAFWCNPISGHNTLYWYLQNLGQGPELLIRYENEEAVDDSQLPKDRFSAERLKGVDSTLKIQPAELGDSAVYLCASSLGRGREQFFGPGTRLTVL.

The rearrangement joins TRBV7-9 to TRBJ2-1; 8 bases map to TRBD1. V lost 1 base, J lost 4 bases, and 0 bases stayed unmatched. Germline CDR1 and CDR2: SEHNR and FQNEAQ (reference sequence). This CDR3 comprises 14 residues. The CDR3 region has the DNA TGTGCCAGCAGCTTAGGGGACAGGTACAATGAGCAGTTCTTC. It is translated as CASSLGDRYNEQFF.

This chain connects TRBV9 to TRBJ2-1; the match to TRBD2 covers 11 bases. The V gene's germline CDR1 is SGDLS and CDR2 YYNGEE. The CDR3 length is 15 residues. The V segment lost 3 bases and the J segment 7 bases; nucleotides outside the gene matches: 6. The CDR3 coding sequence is TGTGCCAGCAGCGAGACTAGCGGGATTCAAAATGAGCAGTTCTTC. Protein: CASSETSGIQNEQFF. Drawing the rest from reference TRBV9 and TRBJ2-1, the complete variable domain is DSGVTQTPKHLITATGQRVTLRCSPRSGDLSVYWYQQSLDQGLQFLIQYYNGEERAKGNILERFSAQQFPDLHSELNLSSLELGDSALYFCASSETSGIQNEQFFGPGTRLTVL.

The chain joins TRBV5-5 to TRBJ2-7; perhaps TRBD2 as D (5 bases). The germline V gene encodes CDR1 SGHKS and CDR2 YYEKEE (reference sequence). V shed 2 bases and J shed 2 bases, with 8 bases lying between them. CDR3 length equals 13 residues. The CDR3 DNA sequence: TGTGCCAGCAGCTTCTCGGGGACCTACGAGCAGTACTTC. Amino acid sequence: CASSFSGTYEQYF.

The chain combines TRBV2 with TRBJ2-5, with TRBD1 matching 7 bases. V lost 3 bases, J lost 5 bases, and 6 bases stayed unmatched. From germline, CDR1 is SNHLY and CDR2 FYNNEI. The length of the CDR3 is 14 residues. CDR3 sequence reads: CASSDFGTEETQYF. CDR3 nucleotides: TGTGCCAGCAGTGATTTCGGGACAGAGGAGACCCAGTACTTC.

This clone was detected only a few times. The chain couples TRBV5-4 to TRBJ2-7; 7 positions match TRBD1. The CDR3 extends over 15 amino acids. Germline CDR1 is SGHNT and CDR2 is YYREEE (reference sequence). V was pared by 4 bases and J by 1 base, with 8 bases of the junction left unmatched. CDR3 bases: TGTGCCAGCAGCCCAGCTGGGACAGCTTCCTACGAGCAGTACTTC. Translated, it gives CASSPAGTASYEQYF. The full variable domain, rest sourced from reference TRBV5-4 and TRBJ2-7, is ETGVTQSPTHLIKTRGQQVTLRCSSQSGHNTVSWYQQALGQGPQFIFQYYREEENGRGNFPPRFSGLQFPNYSSELNVNALELDDSALYLCASSPAGTASYEQYFGPGTRLTVT.

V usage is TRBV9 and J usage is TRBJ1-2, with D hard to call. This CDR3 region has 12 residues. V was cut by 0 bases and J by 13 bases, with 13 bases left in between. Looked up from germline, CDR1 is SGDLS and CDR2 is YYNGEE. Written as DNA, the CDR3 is TGTGCCAGCAGCGTAGACCTTGAAGCACTCACCTTC. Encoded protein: CASSVDLEALTF.

In DNA, the CDR3 is TGTGCCAGTAGTATATTCCCAGGGGGAGTCTATGGCTACACCTTC. It encodes CASSIFPGGVYGYTF. This chain uses TRBV19 with TRBJ1-2; 7 bases are a match to TRBD1. Germline V gene data show CDR1 as LNHDA and CDR2 as SQIVND (reference sequence). Losses at the gene ends were 2 bases for V and 4 bases for J; bases not matched to a gene: 7. This CDR3 has 15 residues.

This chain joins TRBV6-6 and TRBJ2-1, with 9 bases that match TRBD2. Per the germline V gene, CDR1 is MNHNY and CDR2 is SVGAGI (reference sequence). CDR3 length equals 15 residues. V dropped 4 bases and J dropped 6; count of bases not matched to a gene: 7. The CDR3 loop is CASSSPMTSGNEQFF. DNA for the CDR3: TGTGCCAGCAGTTCCCCTATGACTAGCGGCAATGAGCAGTTCTTC.

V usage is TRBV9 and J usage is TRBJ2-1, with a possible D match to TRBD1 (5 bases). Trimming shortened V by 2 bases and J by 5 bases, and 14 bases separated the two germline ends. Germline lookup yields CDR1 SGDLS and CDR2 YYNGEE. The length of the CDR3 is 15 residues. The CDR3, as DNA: TGTGCCAGCAGCGTCCTTGGGGCCAGACACAATGAGCAGTTCTTC. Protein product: CASSVLGARHNEQFF.

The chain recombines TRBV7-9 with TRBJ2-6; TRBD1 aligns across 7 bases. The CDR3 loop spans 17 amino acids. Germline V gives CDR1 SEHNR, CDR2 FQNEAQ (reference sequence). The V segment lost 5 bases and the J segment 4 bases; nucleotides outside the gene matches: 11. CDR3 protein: CASSPRTGRLGANVLTF. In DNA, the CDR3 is TGTGCCAGCAGCCCCAGGACAGGCCGATTGGGGGCCAACGTCCTGACTTTC.

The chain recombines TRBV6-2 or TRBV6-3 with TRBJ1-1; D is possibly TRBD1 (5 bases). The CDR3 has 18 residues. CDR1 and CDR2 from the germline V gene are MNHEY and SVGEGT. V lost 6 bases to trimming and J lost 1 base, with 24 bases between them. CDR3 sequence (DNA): TGTGCCAGCAGCGACCTCATGGGGCCCAACCAAAAGAACACTGAAGCTTTCTTT. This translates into CASSDLMGPNQKNTEAFF.

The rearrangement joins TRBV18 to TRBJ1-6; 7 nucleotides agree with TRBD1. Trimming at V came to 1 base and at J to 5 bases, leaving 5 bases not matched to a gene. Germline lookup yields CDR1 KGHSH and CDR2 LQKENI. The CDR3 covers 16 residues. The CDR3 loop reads CASSPQGALDNSPLHF. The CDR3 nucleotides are TGTGCCAGCTCACCACAGGGGGCCCTTGATAATTCACCCCTCCACTTT.

The CDR3 bases are TGTGCCAGCAGCTTACCACCCGGGGCGGGACCAGGGGATACGCAGTATTTT. Encoded protein: CASSLPPGAGPGDTQYF. The chain combines TRBV11-2 with TRBJ2-3, with a possible D match to TRBD2 (6 bases). This CDR3 has 17 residues. Germline-derived CDR1 and CDR2 are SGHAT and FQNNGV. V lost 2 bases and J 6 bases, leaving 21 bases between the germline ends.

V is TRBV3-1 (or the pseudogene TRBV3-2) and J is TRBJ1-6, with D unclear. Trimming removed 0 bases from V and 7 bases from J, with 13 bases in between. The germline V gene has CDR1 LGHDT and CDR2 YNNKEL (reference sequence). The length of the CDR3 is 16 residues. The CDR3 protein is CASSQDRRQRNSPLHF. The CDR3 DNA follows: TGTGCCAGCAGCCAAGATAGGCGGCAGAGGAATTCACCCCTCCACTTT.

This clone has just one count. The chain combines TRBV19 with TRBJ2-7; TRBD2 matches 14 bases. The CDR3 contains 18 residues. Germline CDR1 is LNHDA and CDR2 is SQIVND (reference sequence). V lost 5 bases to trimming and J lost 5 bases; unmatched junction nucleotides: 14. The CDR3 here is CASSLTTSGRVRGHEQYF. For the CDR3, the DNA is TGTGCCAGTAGTCTTACGACTAGCGGGAGGGTCCGTGGCCACGAGCAGTACTTC.

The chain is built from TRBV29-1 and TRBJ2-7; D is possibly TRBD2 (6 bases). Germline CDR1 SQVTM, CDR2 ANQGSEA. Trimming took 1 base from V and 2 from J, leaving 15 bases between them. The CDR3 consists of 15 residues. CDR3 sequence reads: CSVEVGGEIPYEQYF. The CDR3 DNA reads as TGCAGCGTTGAAGTGGGGGGAGAGATCCCCTACGAGCAGTACTTC.

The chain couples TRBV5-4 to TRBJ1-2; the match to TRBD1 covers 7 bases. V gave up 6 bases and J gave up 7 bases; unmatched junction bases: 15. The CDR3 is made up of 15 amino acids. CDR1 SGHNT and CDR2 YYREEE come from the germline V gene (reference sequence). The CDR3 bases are TGTGCCAGCACCAGCGACCGGGACAGCCGAGCTGGCTACACCTTC. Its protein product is CASTSDRDSRAGYTF.

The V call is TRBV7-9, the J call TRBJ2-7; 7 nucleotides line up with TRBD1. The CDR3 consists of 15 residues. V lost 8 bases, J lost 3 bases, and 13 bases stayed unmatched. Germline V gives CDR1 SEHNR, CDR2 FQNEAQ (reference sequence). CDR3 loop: CASQLGRQGDYEQYF. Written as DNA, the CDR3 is TGTGCCAGCCAACTGGGGCGACAGGGAGACTACGAGCAGTACTTC.